What follows describes a single TCR beta chain. In the original processing: How many nucleated cells were present was estimated from reference gene primer amplification. Repertoires were generated with immunoSEQ multiplex PCR, while TCRdb's copy carries only in-frame clones and drops some. V and J calls and clone size are as listed in that table; D and trimming were resolved from the DNA. The data hold about 68,000 clones, with nearly 90% observed a single time. The data are from a study of blood T cell repertoires in COVID-19. For the study at large: The United States, Italy and Spain were the sources of the acute and convalescent COVID-19 samples. From T cells, B-cell-depleted T cells, or PBMCs came the material, which was cDNA or gDNA.

Seattle-derived patients entered the study during active infection and were followed longitudinally. CDR1 and CDR2 from the germline V gene are MDHEN and SYDVKM. Losses at the gene ends were 4 bases for V and 4 bases for J; bases not matched to a gene: 9. CDR3 size: 16 residues. The sequenced sample consisted of peripheral blood. V and J are TRBV28 and TRBJ2-2, with 7 bases that match TRBD2. This clonotype was obtained from a woman between 45 and 65 years old with COVID-19, enrolled during active disease. CDR3 in amino acids: CASSSPLAVFTGELFF. The CDR3 nucleotides are TGTGCCAGCAGTTCTCCTCTAGCGGTGTTCACCGGGGAGCTGTTTTTT.